At least ten counts were recorded for the clone carrying this T cell receptor beta chain. Unique molecular identifiers were affixed to single, distinct cDNA molecules. TCRdb passed the 5' RACE reads through MiXCR, listing each CDR3 protein once. The repertoire consists of roughly 38,000 distinct CDR3 sequences, with 5.5% occurring once and the leading ten covering roughly 4%. This sample stems from a study of early T cells in non-severe SARS-CoV-2 infection. The V gene end was trimmed by 6 bases and the J gene end by 2 bases; junction bases not matched to a gene: 5. This CDR3 comprises 17 residues. V and J are TRBV12-3 or TRBV12-4 and TRBJ2-1; 15 positions match TRBD2. This receptor was taken from an adult who was a healthcare worker with PCR-confirmed SARS-CoV-2 infection or an uninfected control (not recorded which). The source was whole blood, collected at baseline. The CDR3 nucleotides read TGTGCCAGCAGCCTCGGGACTAGCGGGAGGACCTACAATGAGCAGTTCTTC. Translation: CASSLGTSGRTYNEQFF.